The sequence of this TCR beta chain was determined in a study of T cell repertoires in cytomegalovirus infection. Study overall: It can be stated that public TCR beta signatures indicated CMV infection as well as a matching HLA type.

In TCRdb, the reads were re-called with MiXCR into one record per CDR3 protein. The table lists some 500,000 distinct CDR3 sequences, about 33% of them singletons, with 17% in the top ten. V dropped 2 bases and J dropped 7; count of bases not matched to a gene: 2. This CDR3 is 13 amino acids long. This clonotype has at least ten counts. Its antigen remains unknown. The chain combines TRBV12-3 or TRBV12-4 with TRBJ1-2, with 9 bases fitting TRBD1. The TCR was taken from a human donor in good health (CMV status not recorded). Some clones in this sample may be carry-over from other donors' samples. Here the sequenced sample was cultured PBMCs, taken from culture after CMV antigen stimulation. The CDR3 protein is CASSLRQGGGYTF. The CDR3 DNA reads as TGTGCCAGCAGTTTACGACAGGGGGGTGGCTACACCTTC.